The sample holds a few counts of the clone carrying this T cell receptor beta chain. Its matching antigen is unknown. This clone may be a read error of a much larger clone one base away. The CDR3 totals 14 residues. Germline V gene data show CDR1 as SGHNT and CDR2 as YYREEE (reference sequence). TCRdb ran MiXCR on the PCR reads and lists one entry per CDR3 protein. The sample records approximately 54,000 distinct CDR3 sequences, around 27% being singletons. Naive CD8 T cell sorting was performed on the CD8+CD4-CCR7+CD45RA+ phenotype. The data originate from a study of molecular identifiers for immune sequencing clone quantification. Study-level points and caveats: Over 99% of CMV-specific effector molecules, but under 1% of naive ones, were in clones above 20 copies.

The clonotype comes from a human donor in good health. Some libraries in this study had Jurkat cell RNA spiked in. The sample consisted of naive CD8+ T cells from blood, with Jurkat cell RNA spiked in. Regarding subset: FACS-sorted CD8+CD4-CCR7+CD45RA+ naive T cells. The genes are TRBV5-4 and TRBJ1-1; a possible D gene is TRBD1 (5 bases). This CDR3 is CASSLTGLNTEVFF. Here the CDR3 DNA reads TGTGCCAGCAGCTTGACGGGGCTGAACACTGAAGTTTTCTTT.